The 30 T cell receptor beta chains given below trace back to one sample, sequenced in a study of CD8 T cells in ankylosing spondylitis. TCRdb reanalysed the 5' RACE reads using MiXCR and keeps one entry per CDR3 protein. This table holds approximately 400,000 distinct CDR3 sequences, about 15% found once. These receptors lack a known antigen. Overall study results and limits: Roughly eight highly homologous variants made up a TCR beta motif that seemed to typify ankylosing spondylitis blood.

The specimen sequenced was blood, either unsorted or a sorted T cell fraction (not recorded which). The source is a male donor with ankylosing spondylitis.

This rearrangement joins TRBV3-1 to TRBJ1-2, with D perhaps TRBD1 (6 bases). The CDR3 spans 16 residues. The germline CDR1 and CDR2 sequences are LGHDT and YNNKEL (reference sequence). Trimming took 3 bases from V and 1 from J, leaving 15 bases between them. The CDR3 sequence: CASSQLRDTVNYGYTF. In nucleotides, the CDR3 is TGTGCCAGCAGCCAGCTACGGGACACCGTTAACTATGGCTACACCTTC.

This clonotype was seen ten or more times. This CDR3 reads CASSLYSLSVEQYF. CDR3 nucleotide sequence: TGTGCCAGCAGCTTATACAGCCTCTCTGTGGAGCAGTACTTC. The chain links TRBV7-2 to TRBJ2-7; D is unresolved. V lost 2 bases and J 7 bases, leaving 15 bases between the germline ends. This CDR3 has 14 amino acids. Germline V gives CDR1 SGHTA, CDR2 FQGNSA.

In this sample, this clonotype turned up a few times. The V call is TRBV10-3, the J call TRBJ1-1, with a tentative D call TRBD1 (5 bases). Germline V CDR1 and CDR2: ENHRY, SYGVKD. Between the trimmed V and J ends, which lost 3 bases and 4 bases, there was a span of 12 bases. The CDR3 runs 14 residues. The CDR3 DNA reads as TGTGCCATCAGTGATGTTGGGGGTATCACTGAAGCTTTCTTT. This translates into CAISDVGGITEAFF.

This rearrangement joins TRBV9 to TRBJ2-5; TRBD2 aligns across 8 bases. V lost 1 base to trimming and J lost 0 bases; unmatched junction nucleotides: 20. CDR1 is SGDLS, CDR2 YYNGEE, per germline. The CDR3 spans 21 residues. CDR3 protein: CASSVKPSTGGANRYQETQYF. As DNA, the CDR3 is TGTGCCAGCAGCGTAAAGCCCTCCACCGGGGGGGCGAACAGGTACCAAGAGACCCAGTACTTC.

V usage is TRBV20-1 and J usage is TRBJ1-2; weak D call: TRBD1 (6 bases). The V end was cut by 0 bases, the J end by 4 bases, with 15 bases between. Germline loops: CDR1 DFQATT, CDR2 SNEGSKA (reference sequence). The length of the CDR3 is 15 residues. The CDR3 loop reads CSARDTGKTPYGYTF. The DNA of the CDR3 is TGCAGTGCTAGAGATACAGGGAAAACTCCCTATGGCTACACCTTC.

The V and J genes are TRBV20-1 and TRBJ1-1; D gene ambiguous. Trimming cost V 6 bases and J 6 bases, with 17 bases left between them. Germline assignment: CDR1 DFQATT and CDR2 SNEGSKA (reference sequence). The CDR3 extends over 13 amino acids. CDR3 bases: TGCAGTGCCCCCACCGGCCGGGGTCCTGAAGCTTTCTTT. This encodes CSAPTGRGPEAFF.

This clonotype was detected only a few times. This chain links TRBV7-9 with TRBJ1-1; D possibly corresponds to TRBD1 (5 bases). With 0 bases removed from V and 9 bases from J, the gap between germline ends came to 20 bases. Germline-derived CDR1 and CDR2 are SEHNR and FQNEAQ (reference sequence). The CDR3 totals 16 residues. In DNA, the CDR3 is TGTGCCAGCAGCTTAGCGGAGGCAGGGCCCAAACTTAAAGCTTTCTTT. Translation gives CASSLAEAGPKLKAFF.

The V call is TRBV5-1, the J call TRBJ1-1, with a tentative D call TRBD1 (6 bases). Trimming cost V 3 bases and J 4 bases, with 16 bases left between them. The germline CDR1 and CDR2 sequences are SGHRS and YFSETQ. This CDR3 is built from 15 residues. This chain's CDR3 is CASSSEGKGGTEAFF. The CDR3 DNA sequence: TGCGCCAGCAGCTCCGAGGGGAAAGGGGGCACTGAAGCTTTCTTT.

In its sample, this clonotype was seen many times. This rearrangement joins TRBV12-3 or TRBV12-4 to TRBJ1-2; TRBD1 is a possible D gene (5 bases). Trimming removed 6 bases from V and 2 bases from J, with 10 bases in between. The CDR3 totals 13 residues. This CDR3 reads CASSLGGNYGYTF. Written as DNA, the CDR3 is TGTGCCAGCAGCTTGGGGGGAAACTATGGCTACACCTTC.

The CDR3 DNA follows: TGTGCCAGCAGCCAAGGGGGGGGGTGGTACAATGAGCAGTTCTTC. Encoded protein: CASSQGGGWYNEQFF. The chain employs TRBV28 and TRBJ2-1, with D maybe TRBD2 (7 bases). The CDR3 length is 15 residues. V lost 6 bases, J lost 4 bases, and 16 bases lay in between. Germline V gene data show CDR1 as MDHEN and CDR2 as SYDVKM.

The chain combines TRBV6-5 with TRBJ2-3; 8 bases map to TRBD2. With 6 bases clipped from V and 0 bases from J, the junction kept 8 bases outside the gene matches. Germline V gene data show CDR1 as MNHEY and CDR2 as SVGAGI. This CDR3 has 16 amino acids. The CDR3 DNA reads TGTGCCAGCAGGTCTCGGGGGGGCGTTAGCACAGATACGCAGTATTTT. It specifies CASRSRGGVSTDTQYF.

The chain joins TRBV29-1 to TRBJ2-7, with 13 bases matching TRBD2. There are 16 residues in the CDR3. J was trimmed by 0 bases and V by 1 base; bases with no gene match: 3. The germline CDR1 and CDR2 sequences are SQVTM and ANQGSEA. CDR3 amino acids: CSVEGLAGGSSYEQYF. The CDR3 region has the DNA TGCAGCGTTGAAGGACTAGCGGGGGGTAGCTCCTACGAGCAGTACTTC.

The chain is built from TRBV5-1 and TRBJ1-1; 8 bases line up with TRBD1. CDR1 is SGHRS, CDR2 YFSETQ, per germline. This CDR3 has 17 amino acids. J lost 4 bases, V lost 2 bases, and 13 bases had no gene match. CDR3 DNA sequence: TGCGCCAGCAGCTTAGGACAGGGTAATACGGTAGGCACTGAAGCTTTCTTT. Translated, it gives CASSLGQGNTVGTEAFF.

Only a few counts were recorded for this clonotype. This CDR3 reads CSARDWTSQETQYF. The CDR3 nucleotides read TGCAGTGCTAGAGATTGGACTTCTCAAGAGACCCAGTACTTC. The chain couples TRBV20-1 to TRBJ2-5, with a weak D call TRBD2 (5 bases). The CDR3 sequence is 14 residues long. The V end lost 0 bases, the J end lost 2 bases, and 10 bases lay between the germline ends. Germline lookup yields CDR1 DFQATT and CDR2 SNEGSKA (reference sequence).

This clonotype was seen more than once but under ten times. The chain joins TRBV12-3 or TRBV12-4 to TRBJ1-2, with TRBD1 as a possible D gene (6 bases). Trimming shortened V by 3 bases and J by 8 bases, and 10 bases separated the two germline ends. CDR3 length: 12 residues. The CDR3 here is CASSFKGGGYTF. Here the CDR3 DNA reads TGTGCCAGCAGTTTCAAGGGGGGAGGCTACACCTTC.

This clonotype has only a few counts. The V gene is TRBV12-3 or TRBV12-4, the J gene TRBJ2-1; TRBD2 matches at 8 bases. This CDR3 spans 14 amino acids. The V gene end was trimmed by 9 bases and the J gene end by 4 bases; junction bases not matched to a gene: 8. CDR3 residues: CASGVGGAYNEQFF. The DNA for the CDR3 is TGTGCCAGTGGGGTCGGGGGGGCTTACAATGAGCAGTTCTTC.

This CDR3 is CASSQEMEWAEAFF. The CDR3 DNA reads TGTGCCAGCAGCCAAGAAATGGAGTGGGCTGAAGCTTTCTTT. V usage is TRBV3-1 and J usage is TRBJ1-1, with D unclear. In germline, CDR1 is LGHDT, CDR2 YNNKEL (reference sequence). The V and J ends lost 0 bases and 6 bases respectively, with 11 bases between them. This CDR3 is 14 amino acids long.

V usage is TRBV5-5 and J usage is TRBJ2-5, with TRBD1 as a possible D gene (6 bases). The CDR3 extends over 15 amino acids. Germline V gives CDR1 SGHKS, CDR2 YYEKEE (reference sequence). The V end lost 6 bases, the J end lost 1 base, and 16 bases lay between the germline ends. The CDR3 is CASTTGPRLQETQYF. CDR3 sequence (DNA): TGTGCCAGCACCACAGGGCCCAGGCTCCAAGAGACCCAGTACTTC. Combining the CDR3 with reference TRBV5-5 and TRBJ2-5 gives the whole variable domain DAGVTQSPTHLIKTRGQQVTLRCSPISGHKSVSWYQQVLGQGPQFIFQYYEKEERGRGNFPDRFSARQFPNYSSELNVNALLLGDSALYLCASTTGPRLQETQYFGPGTRLLVL.

The genes are TRBV20-1 and TRBJ2-1; either TRBD1 or TRBD2 may fit D (5 bases each). Germline assignment: CDR1 DFQATT and CDR2 SNEGSKA (reference sequence). Trimming took off 5 bases at V and 5 bases at J, with 16 bases between the two ends. The CDR3 runs 14 residues. CDR3 sequence reads: CSALSGLRDNEQFF. In DNA, the CDR3 is TGCAGTGCTCTCAGCGGTCTCAGGGACAATGAGCAGTTCTTC.

This clonotype was picked up a small number of times. The rearrangement joins TRBV12-3 or TRBV12-4 to TRBJ1-4; TRBD1 might be the D (5 bases). V lost 3 bases, J lost 6 bases, and 8 bases lay in between. The CDR3 sequence is 13 residues long. The CDR3 loop is CASSFAGYEKLFF. For the CDR3, the DNA is TGTGCCAGCAGTTTCGCAGGGTATGAAAAACTGTTTTTT.

Only a few counts were recorded for this clonotype. This chain uses TRBV19 with TRBJ2-1, with 11 bases fitting TRBD2. The trim removed 5 bases at V and 6 bases at J, leaving 12 bases unmatched. Germline V gene lookup returns CDR1 LNHDA and CDR2 SQIVND (reference sequence). CDR3 length: 17 amino acids. The CDR3 here is CASSLLTGTSGTNEQFF. The CDR3 nucleotides read TGTGCCAGTAGTTTACTGACCGGGACTAGCGGTACCAATGAGCAGTTCTTC.

The genes are TRBV6-5 and TRBJ2-7; 10 nucleotides align to TRBD2. The V and J ends lost 0 bases and 0 bases, in that order; junction bases with no gene match: 2. The CDR3 spans 16 residues. Germline loops: CDR1 MNHEY, CDR2 SVGAGI. CDR3 in amino acids: CASSYSSSGSSYEQYF. Written as DNA, the CDR3 is TGTGCCAGCAGTTACTCGTCTAGCGGGAGCTCCTACGAGCAGTACTTC.

This clonotype was seen more than once but under ten times. The chain combines TRBV5-1 with TRBJ2-4; D ambiguous. The germline V gene has CDR1 SGHRS and CDR2 YFSETQ. V lost 0 bases and J 0 bases, leaving 7 bases between the germline ends. There are 15 residues in the CDR3. CDR3 bases: TGCGCCAGCAGCTTGGGGGGAAAAGCCAAAAACATTCAGTACTTC. The encoded protein is CASSLGGKAKNIQYF.

Note on this clonotype: Germline and junction disagree at one end, which may indicate a read error. This chain links TRBV11-2 with TRBJ2-1; D may be TRBD2 (5 bases). This CDR3 comprises 18 residues. In germline, CDR1 is SGHAT, CDR2 FQNNGV. The CDR3 spells CPSSKIPMSRRNYNEQFF. The CDR3 DNA reads TGTCCCAGCAGCAAAATCCCCATGAGTCGGAGGAATTACAATGAGCAGTTCTTC.

V usage is TRBV3-1 and J usage is TRBJ1-4; D possibly corresponds to TRBD1 (5 bases). The CDR3 spans 15 residues. V gave up 1 base and J gave up 1 base, with 7 bases separating them. CDR1 is LGHDT, CDR2 YNNKEL, per germline (reference sequence). The CDR3 spells CASSQAGLTNEKLFF. The CDR3 DNA reads TGTGCCAGCAGCCAAGCAGGGCTAACTAATGAAAAACTGTTTTTT.

There are a few counts of this clonotype. The chain carries TRBV5-6 and TRBJ2-5; D remains ambiguous. CDR1 and CDR2 (germline): SGHDT, YYEEEE. V was pared by 7 bases and J by 2 bases, with 12 bases between. The CDR3 spans 13 residues. The CDR3 spells CASSPAGQETQYF. The CDR3 nucleotides are TGTGCCAGCTCACCAGCCGGTCAAGAGACCCAGTACTTC.

CDR3 DNA sequence: TGTGCCAGCAGCGTGGCGGGACCCCAGGGGAGTGAGCAGTTCTTC. Translation: CASSVAGPQGSEQFF. The chain links TRBV9 to TRBJ2-1; D is tentatively TRBD1 or TRBD2 (6 bases each). V was trimmed by 2 bases and J by 9 bases, leaving 18 bases between them. Germline V CDR1 and CDR2: SGDLS, YYNGEE. There are 15 residues in the CDR3.

This clonotype has a handful of counts. This chain joins TRBV28 and TRBJ2-3; a weak D match, TRBD2 (6 bases). The CDR3 runs 14 residues. CDR1 is MDHEN, CDR2 SYDVKM, per germline. V lost 5 bases to trimming and J lost 5 bases, with 14 bases between them. CDR3 protein: CASSKERRGDTQYF. The CDR3 DNA reads as TGTGCCAGCAGTAAAGAGCGGAGGGGAGATACGCAGTATTTT.

This clonotype was seen a few times. The chain joins TRBV6-2 or TRBV6-3 to TRBJ2-7; 11 bases are shared with TRBD1. Looked up from germline, CDR1 is MNHEY and CDR2 is SVGEGT. The CDR3 spans 17 residues. Germline trimming cut 5 bases from V and 6 bases from J; bases unmatched to any gene: 15. The CDR3 is CASSIPADRGRRAEQYF. The CDR3 DNA reads as TGTGCCAGCAGTATACCGGCGGACAGGGGGCGCCGGGCCGAGCAGTACTTC.

This clonotype was detected a few times. The chain carries TRBV29-1 and TRBJ2-3, with 14 nucleotides matching TRBD2. The ends lost 4 bases at V and 6 bases at J; junction bases unmatched: 9. The germline V gene encodes CDR1 SQVTM and CDR2 ANQGSEA. The CDR3 loop spans 16 amino acids. The CDR3 nucleotides are TGCAGCGTTGTAGGGGGACTAGCGGGAGCATCCGATACGCAGTATTTT. Protein: CSVVGGLAGASDTQYF.